This TCR beta chain was profiled in a study of neurological immune-mediated disorders. In this sample, this clonotype turned up many times. Per germline, CDR1 MGHRA and CDR2 YSYEKL. Between the trimmed V and J ends, which lost 5 bases and 8 bases, there was a span of 30 bases. This CDR3 contains 19 residues. TCRdb re-called the 5' RACE reads with MiXCR, one entry per CDR3 protein. This repertoire shows about 55,000 distinct CDR3 sequences, around 4% found once; its top ten account for around 6.5%. Sequencing was carried out using PBMCs. The chain uses TRBV4-1 and TRBJ1-4, with D perhaps matching TRBD1 (6 bases). The receptor was derived from a man in his fifties or sixties with multiple sclerosis. The CDR3 DNA sequence: TGCGCCAGCAGCATCCCTAGACGGGCCTCGCCCGCCAGGGGAGAAAAACTGTTTTTT. Translation: CASSIPRRASPARGEKLFF.